This passage covers 11 T cell receptor beta chains from one sample sequenced in a study of immune evolution from preneoplasia to lung adenocarcinoma. Generated by immunoSEQ multiplex PCR, the TCRdb table keeps only in-frame clones and is missing some. The table has approximately 4,300 clones, about 80% seen once. Sequences were obtained from FFPE normal lung tissue adjacent to the tumor. All receptors come from a person aged 50-75 years with lung adenocarcinoma.

The chain combines TRBV28 with TRBJ1-2; TRBD1 might be the D (5 bases). From germline, CDR1 is MDHEN and CDR2 SYDVKM. Trimming took off 7 bases at V and 5 bases at J, with 17 bases between the two ends. The CDR3 is 14 residues long. DNA for the CDR3: TGTGCCAGCATCCCTCGGGGGTCAGTTTATGGCTACACCTTC. Protein: CASIPRGSVYGYTF.

The chain joins TRBV5-6 to TRBJ2-6; D is unresolved. The CDR3 sequence is 14 residues long. Trimming cost V 1 base and J 0 bases, with 2 bases left between them. Germline V gene lookup returns CDR1 SGHDT and CDR2 YYEEEE. The CDR3 sequence: CASSLPSGANVLTF. In nucleotides, the CDR3 is TGTGCCAGCAGCTTGCCCTCTGGGGCCAACGTCCTGACTTTC.

The chain has TRBV7-6 and TRBJ2-5; D not resolved. CDR3 length: 14 residues. Trimming removed 5 bases from V and 3 bases from J, with 13 bases in between. Germline loops: CDR1 SGHVS, CDR2 FNYEAQ. The CDR3 bases are TGTGCCAGCAGCCCAGAGGTGCCCAAAGAGACCCAGTACTTC. Translation gives CASSPEVPKETQYF.

The CDR3 is CASSQDPGSPQYF. CDR3 in DNA: TGTGCCAGCAGCCAAGACCCGGGGTCCCCCCAGTACTTC. V gene TRBV4-2 combines with J gene TRBJ2-5; tentative D call: TRBD2 (5 bases). Germline CDR1 is LGHNA and CDR2 is YNFKEQ. V lost 0 bases and J lost 9, with 11 bases in between. This CDR3 contains 13 residues.

V and J are TRBV2 and TRBJ2-4; D call uncertain. V gave up 4 bases and J gave up 7 bases, with 17 bases separating them. The CDR3 is 15 amino acids. CDR1 is SNHLY and CDR2 is FYNNEI in the germline V gene. CDR3 amino acids: CASSGKSLLGNIQYF. The DNA for the CDR3 is TGTGCCAGCAGTGGCAAGAGCCTCCTCGGGAACATTCAGTACTTC.

This sequence joins TRBV10-2 and TRBJ2-3, with 8 nucleotides matching TRBD2. The CDR3 is 15 amino acids. Germline-derived CDR1 and CDR2 are WSHSY and SAAADI. The V gene end was trimmed by 0 bases and the J gene end by 10 bases; junction bases not matched to a gene: 9. The DNA for the CDR3 is TGCGCCAGCAGTGAGTCGACTCGGGGGCGGGAGGCGCAGTATTTT. It specifies CASSESTRGREAQYF.

V and J are TRBV11-1 and TRBJ2-3; 7 positions match TRBD2. The CDR3 loop spans 15 amino acids. Germline V gene lookup returns CDR1 SGHAT and CDR2 FQDESV (reference sequence). With V trimmed by 5 bases and J by 2 bases, 7 bases remained unmatched. The CDR3 DNA sequence: TGTGCCAGCAGCACTTTAGCGGGCAACACAGATACGCAGTATTTT. This translates into CASSTLAGNTDTQYF.

CDR3 region: CAWSGTGNTEAFF. The DNA for the CDR3 is TGTGCCTGGAGTGGGACAGGGAACACTGAAGCTTTCTTT. The chain is built from TRBV30 and TRBJ1-1; 7 bases align to TRBD1. V lost 1 base, J lost 1 base, and 0 bases stayed unmatched. The CDR3 is 13 residues long. The germline CDR1 and CDR2 sequences are GTSNPN and SVGIG (reference sequence).

The J gene is TRBJ2-3, the V gene TRBV6-4; no clear D gene. The germline gives CDR1 MRHNA, CDR2 SNTAGT. V shed 3 bases and J shed 0 bases, with 7 bases lying between them. The CDR3 is made up of 14 amino acids. This CDR3 reads CASSEDISTDTQYF. Written as DNA, the CDR3 is TGTGCCAGCAGTGAAGACATTAGCACAGATACGCAGTATTTT.

This clone was seen more than once but under ten times. V usage is TRBV28 and J usage is TRBJ1-2; D call uncertain. This CDR3 region has 14 residues. Germline V gene lookup returns CDR1 MDHEN and CDR2 SYDVKM. Trimming shortened V by 2 bases and J by 8 bases, and 15 bases separated the two germline ends. CDR3 protein: CASSLLRRTNGYTF. The CDR3 bases are TGTGCCAGCAGTTTACTGCGGCGAACGAACGGCTACACCTTC.

This chain uses TRBV30 with TRBJ1-4; possible D gene TRBD1, 5 bases. The germline V and J ends were trimmed by 1 base and 4 bases, with 10 bases remaining between them. The CDR3 is made up of 14 amino acids. CDR1 and CDR2 from the germline V gene are GTSNPN and SVGIG (reference sequence). The CDR3: CAWSEWGGNEKLFF. In nucleotides, the CDR3 is TGTGCCTGGAGTGAGTGGGGGGGTAATGAAAAACTGTTTTTT.